This T cell receptor beta chain appears in the sequencing data of a study of blood T cells in healthy people across ages. The wider study: Capture via template switching afforded approximately one barcoded beta molecule per two T cells. Study-wide points: Because sorting was not performed, PBMCs prevented conclusive naive versus antigen-experienced comparison. Roughly linearly, TCR beta diversity per million T cells fell as age increased.

CDR1 and CDR2 from the germline V gene are SGHTA and FQGNSA. This CDR3 spans 16 amino acids. Trimming stripped 2 bases from V and 5 bases from J, with 15 bases between. Concerning this clonotype itself: Its cognate antigen is unknown.

PCR was performed a second time for 7 to 11 cycles using a sample-barcoded 5' primer and a J-beta primer mix. TCRdb reprocessed the 5' RACE reads with MiXCR, giving one entry per CDR3 protein. The sample shows 790,000 or so distinct CDR3 sequences, 35% to 50% of them seen only once. Source material: blood. This rearrangement joins TRBV7-2 to TRBJ1-4, with D tentatively TRBD1 (6 bases). This TCR was sampled from a man older than 75 in good health. In DNA, the CDR3 is TGTGCCAGCAGCTTAACGTCAGGGGCCGGGAATGAAAAACTGTTTTTT. It specifies CASSLTSGAGNEKLFF. The whole variable domain, filled in from reference TRBV7-2 and TRBJ1-4, reads GAGVSQSPSNKVTEKGKDVELRCDPISGHTALYWYRQSLGQGLEFLIYFQGNSAPDKSGLPSDRFSAERTGGSVSTLTIQRTQQEDSAVYLCASSLTSGAGNEKLFFGSGTQLSVL.